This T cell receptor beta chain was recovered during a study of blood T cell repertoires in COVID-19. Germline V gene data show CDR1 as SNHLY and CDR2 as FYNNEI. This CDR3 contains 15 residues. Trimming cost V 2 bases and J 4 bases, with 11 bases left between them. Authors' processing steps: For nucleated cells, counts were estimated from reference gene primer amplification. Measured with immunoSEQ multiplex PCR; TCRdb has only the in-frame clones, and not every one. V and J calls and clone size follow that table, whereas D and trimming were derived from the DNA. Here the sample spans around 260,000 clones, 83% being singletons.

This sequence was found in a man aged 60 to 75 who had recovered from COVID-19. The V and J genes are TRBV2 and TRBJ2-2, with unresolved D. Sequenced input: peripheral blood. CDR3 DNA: TGTGCCAGCAGTGAATGGTTCAGAGGCACCGGGGAGCTGTTTTTT. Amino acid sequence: CASSEWFRGTGELFF. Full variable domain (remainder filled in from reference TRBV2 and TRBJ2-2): EPEVTQTPSHQVTQMGQEVILRCVPISNHLYFYWYRQILGQKVEFLVSFYNNEISEKSEIFDDQFSVERPDGSNFTLKIRSTKLEDSAMYFCASSEWFRGTGELFFGEGSRLTVL.